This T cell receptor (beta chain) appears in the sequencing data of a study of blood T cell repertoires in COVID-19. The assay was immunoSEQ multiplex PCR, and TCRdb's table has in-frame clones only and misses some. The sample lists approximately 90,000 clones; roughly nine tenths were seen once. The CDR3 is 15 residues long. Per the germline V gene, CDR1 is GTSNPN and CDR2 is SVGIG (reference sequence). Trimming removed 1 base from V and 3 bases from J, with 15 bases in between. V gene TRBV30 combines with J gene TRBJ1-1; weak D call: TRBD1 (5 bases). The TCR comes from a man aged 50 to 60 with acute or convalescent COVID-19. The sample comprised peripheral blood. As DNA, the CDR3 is TGTGCCTGGAGTGGGGGTGCCCGGGGGGACACTGAAGCTTTCTTT. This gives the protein CAWSGGARGDTEAFF. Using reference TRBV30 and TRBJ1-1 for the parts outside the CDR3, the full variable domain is SQTIHQWPATLVQPVGSPLSLECTVEGTSNPNLYWYRQAAGRGLQLLFYSVGIGQISSEVPQNLSASRPQDRQFILSSKKLLLSDSGFYLCAWSGGARGDTEAFFGQGTRLTVV.